This T cell receptor beta chain was identified in a study of blood T cell repertoires in COVID-19. Method: immunoSEQ multiplex PCR; TCRdb's copy keeps in-frame clones and lacks some. Here the sample spans about 200,000 clones, about 87% being singletons. The germline CDR1 and CDR2 sequences are MNHNY and SVGAGI (reference sequence). Trimming left V 4 bases short and J 4 bases short, with 7 bases between. The CDR3 runs 12 residues. The sample consisted of PBMCs or T cells enriched from blood (not recorded which). This clonotype was obtained from a man younger than 40 who had recovered from COVID-19. The V gene is TRBV6-6, the J gene TRBJ1-1; no firm D call. The CDR3 bases are TGTGCCAGCAGTTCTAGACTCACTGAAGCTTTCTTT. Residues: CASSSRLTEAFF.